This T cell receptor beta chain was sequenced for a study of T cell responses to AZD1222 COVID-19 vaccine. Whole-study results and caveats: Unmutated regions of variants are reportedly targeted by nearly half of spike-specific TCRs. Rises in breadth and depth of Spike-specific TCRs came after two AZD1222 doses. White British donors predominated, females outnumbered males, and clonal diversity was possibly underestimated. None of the repertoires were sampled until the peak T cell response had passed.

Note on this clone: Its target is not known.

V shed 4 bases and J 3 bases; nucleotides not matched to a gene: 5. This CDR3 is 14 amino acids long. Germline V lookup: CDR1 MNHEY, CDR2 SVGEGT. Clones were read by immunoSEQ multiplex PCR, and TCRdb kept only the in-frame ones, dropping some. The sample yields around 70,000 clones, over 60% seen once. The sample was peripheral blood, taken on day 0 of AZD1222 vaccination. The V call is TRBV6-2 or TRBV6-3, the J call TRBJ2-7; 8 nucleotides match TRBD2. The TCR originated in an adult in good health. The CDR3 protein is CASSSGLGYYEQYF. The DNA for the CDR3 is TGTGCCAGCAGTTCGGGACTAGGGTACTACGAGCAGTACTTC.